This passage covers 20 T cell receptor beta chains from one sample sequenced in a study of T-cell memory formation after mild COVID-19. Via MiXCR, TCRdb re-called the 5' RACE reads, giving one row per CDR3 protein. Of under 200,000 distinct CDR3 sequences listed, approximately 10% are singletons. Sequencing used PBMCs or a T cell subset sorted from them (not recorded which). The receptors here all came from a man aged 18 to 29 who had mild COVID-19 (a few samples of this study predate the infection). Cell type and time point are not known.

CDR3 protein: CASSLDDRRYQPQHF. The CDR3 DNA sequence: TGTGCCAGCAGTTTAGATGACAGGCGATATCAGCCCCAGCATTTT. The chain links TRBV12-3 or TRBV12-4 to TRBJ1-5; the D gene is possibly TRBD1 (6 bases). V lost 1 base and J 5 bases, leaving 12 bases between the germline ends. This CDR3 has 15 residues.

This clonotype was observed a handful of times. This chain uses TRBV7-2 with TRBJ1-6; D ambiguous. Germline CDR1 is SGHTA and CDR2 is FQGNSA. CDR3 size: 16 residues. V was shortened by 1 base and J by 7 bases, with 14 bases between the two germline ends. CDR3 DNA sequence: TGTGCCAGCAGCTTAGTTGGCAGCCTTTCAAATTCACCCCTCCACTTT. Translation: CASSLVGSLSNSPLHF.

This chain joins TRBV7-9 and TRBJ1-2; D is uncertain. This CDR3 is built from 13 residues. V was trimmed by 4 bases and J by 4 bases, leaving 10 bases between them. Germline CDR1 SEHNR, CDR2 FQNEAQ (reference sequence). The CDR3 DNA is TGTGCCAGCAGCTCACAGTATTCCTATGGCTACACCTTC. This sequence encodes CASSSQYSYGYTF. Looking up the rest from reference TRBV7-9 and TRBJ1-2 gives the full variable domain: DTGVSQNPRHKITKRGQNVTFRCDPISEHNRLYWYRQTLGQGPEFLTYFQNEAQLEKSRLLSDRFSAERPKGSFSTLEIQRTEQGDSAMYLCASSSQYSYGYTFGSGTRLTVV.

This chain links TRBV12-3 or TRBV12-4 with TRBJ1-6; no clear D. The CDR3 extends over 15 amino acids. V gave up 5 bases and J gave up 5 bases, with 13 bases separating them. This CDR3 reads CASSAYMEDNSPLHF. The CDR3 DNA reads TGTGCCAGCAGTGCCTATATGGAGGATAATTCACCCCTCCACTTT.

At least ten counts were recorded for this clonotype. This sequence joins TRBV4-3 and TRBJ1-6, with a possible D match to TRBD1 (6 bases). CDR1 is LGHNA and CDR2 is YSLEER in the germline V gene. V shed 4 bases and J shed 8 bases, with 12 bases lying between them. The CDR3 sequence is 14 residues long. The CDR3 loop is CASSRTGTDSPLHF. The CDR3 coding sequence is TGCGCCAGCAGCCGTACAGGGACTGATTCACCCCTCCACTTT.

The chain uses TRBV6-1 and TRBJ2-7; no reliable D call. CDR1 is MNHNS and CDR2 is SASEGT in the germline V gene. There are 14 residues in the CDR3. V dropped 2 bases and J dropped 0 bases, with 8 bases sitting between them. The CDR3 nucleotides are TGTGCCAGCAGTGAAAGGGCGGTCTCCTACGAGCAGTACGTC. This gives the protein CASSERAVSYEQYV.

This clonotype was seen a handful of times. V and J are TRBV7-2 and TRBJ2-5; no firm D call. Germline V gives CDR1 SGHTA, CDR2 FQGNSA. V shed 6 bases and J shed 2 bases, with 13 bases lying between them. This CDR3 comprises 14 residues. Here the CDR3 reads CASRGWQPQETQYF. DNA of the CDR3: TGTGCCAGCAGGGGGTGGCAGCCGCAAGAGACCCAGTACTTC.

The chain recombines TRBV7-2 with TRBJ1-2; TRBD1 might be the D (5 bases). The CDR3 extends over 15 amino acids. The germline V and J ends were trimmed by 5 bases and 3 bases, with 16 bases remaining between them. Germline V gene data show CDR1 as SGHTA and CDR2 as FQGNSA. The CDR3 region is CASSKAGGFDYGYTF. The CDR3 nucleotides read TGTGCCAGCAGCAAAGCCGGGGGATTCGACTATGGCTACACCTTC.

The sample holds a few counts of this clonotype. The V and J genes are TRBV5-1 and TRBJ2-5; tentatively, D is TRBD2 (5 bases). This CDR3 is built from 12 residues. CDR1 is SGHRS, CDR2 YFSETQ, per germline. V gave up 4 bases and J gave up 6 bases, with 10 bases separating them. For the CDR3, the DNA is TGCGCCAGCAGCCGGGATGGCAAGACCCAGTACTTC. This sequence encodes CASSRDGKTQYF.

The V call is TRBV6-2 or TRBV6-3, the J call TRBJ2-1; D may correspond to TRBD1 or TRBD2 (6 bases each). Germline CDR1 and CDR2: MNHEY and SVGEGT. The CDR3 consists of 15 residues. V was trimmed by 6 bases and J by 6 bases, leaving 18 bases between them. The CDR3 nucleotides read TGTGCCAGCAGCAACCTTGCCAAGGGGGGCAATGAGCAGTTCTTC. This encodes CASSNLAKGGNEQFF.

This clonotype came up many times. The chain couples TRBV12-3 or TRBV12-4 to TRBJ2-5; 8 nucleotides align to TRBD2. This CDR3 comprises 15 residues. Losses at the gene ends were 5 bases for V and 5 bases for J; bases not matched to a gene: 10. The CDR3 bases are TGTGCCAGCAGTCCCCCCGCGGGCGGGGGGGAGACCCAGTACTTC. It yields the protein CASSPPAGGGETQYF.

This clonotype was picked up a small number of times. The chain combines TRBV24-1 with TRBJ2-2; D is ambiguous. This CDR3 has 15 amino acids. The V gene lost 2 bases and the J gene lost 4 bases, with 10 bases spanning the gap. Germline values: CDR1 KGHDR, CDR2 SFDVKD. CDR3 sequence: CATSDSLWSTGELFF. The CDR3 DNA follows: TGTGCCACCAGTGATTCCCTGTGGTCCACCGGGGAGCTGTTTTTT.

This clonotype has ten or more counts. The DNA of the CDR3 is TGTGCCAGCAGCTTTATCCCCGAAGGTGAGCAGTTCTTC. Its translation is CASSFIPEGEQFF. The chain links TRBV11-3 to TRBJ2-1; no definite D call. The CDR3 runs 13 residues. Germline assignment: CDR1 SGHNT and CDR2 YENEEA. The V end was cut by 3 bases, the J end by 9 bases, with 12 bases between. Full variable domain (outside the CDR3, taken from reference TRBV11-3 and TRBJ2-1): EAGVVQSPRYKIIEKKQPVAFWCNPISGHNTLYWYLQNLGQGPELLIRYENEEAVDDSQLPKDRFSAERLKGVDSTLKIQPAELGDSAVYLCASSFIPEGEQFFGPGTRLTVL.

The chain is built from TRBV3-1 and TRBJ2-1; no clear D. The V end lost 1 base, the J end lost 1 base, and 5 bases lay between the germline ends. The CDR3 extends over 14 amino acids. In germline, CDR1 is LGHDT, CDR2 YNNKEL (reference sequence). The CDR3 region is CASSQGVSYNEQFF. The CDR3 bases are TGTGCCAGCAGCCAAGGCGTATCCTACAATGAGCAGTTCTTC.

CDR3 residues: CASSPGGSRPFF. CDR3 coding DNA: TGTGCCAGCAGCCCCGGGGGCTCAAGGCCTTTCTTT. This chain links TRBV3-1 with TRBJ1-1; tentatively, D is TRBD1 (6 bases). The V end lost 4 bases, the J end lost 12 bases, and 15 bases lay between the germline ends. Germline V gene data show CDR1 as LGHDT and CDR2 as YNNKEL (reference sequence). The length of the CDR3 is 12 residues.

This clonotype was seen only a few times. V usage is TRBV7-8 and J usage is TRBJ2-2; no clear D gene. The V and J ends lost 5 bases and 5 bases respectively, with 9 bases between them. Germline CDR1 is SGHVS and CDR2 is FQNEAQ. The CDR3 sequence is 13 residues long. The CDR3 reads CASSRSDTGELFF. The CDR3 DNA reads TGTGCCAGCAGCCGAAGCGATACCGGGGAGCTGTTTTTT.

The sample holds one count of this clonotype. V gene TRBV24-1 combines with J gene TRBJ2-7; D ambiguous. Per germline, CDR1 KGHDR and CDR2 SFDVKD. Trimming took 3 bases from V and 1 from J, leaving 9 bases between them. This CDR3 is built from 14 residues. The CDR3 here is CATSDPDPSYEQYF. The CDR3 coding sequence is TGTGCCACCAGTGATCCGGACCCTTCCTACGAGCAGTACTTC.

This clonotype came up a few times. This rearrangement joins TRBV20-1 to TRBJ1-6, with a weak D call TRBD1 (6 bases). The germline V gene encodes CDR1 DFQATT and CDR2 SNEGSKA (reference sequence). Trimming took 5 bases from V and 6 from J, leaving 14 bases between them. The CDR3 loop spans 14 amino acids. CDR3 residues: CSAPQGQANSPLHF. DNA of the CDR3: TGCAGTGCTCCCCAGGGGCAAGCTAATTCACCCCTCCACTTT.

The J gene is TRBJ2-2, the V gene TRBV5-1, with 11 positions matching TRBD1. CDR3 length: 16 residues. Germline-derived CDR1 and CDR2 are SGHRS and YFSETQ. J was trimmed by 2 bases and V by 3 bases; bases with no gene match: 3. CDR3 sequence reads: CASSWTGGTNTGELFF. The CDR3, as DNA: TGCGCCAGCAGCTGGACAGGGGGCACAAACACCGGGGAGCTGTTTTTT. Full variable domain (missing parts from reference TRBV5-1 and TRBJ2-2): KAGVTQTPRYLIKTRGQQVTLSCSPISGHRSVSWYQQTPGQGLQFLFEYFSETQRNKGNFPGRFSGRQFSNSRSEMNVSTLELGDSALYLCASSWTGGTNTGELFFGEGSRLTVL.

J is TRBJ2-7 and V is TRBV6-5, with D possibly being TRBD1 or TRBD2 (6 bases each). The V end lost 2 bases, the J end lost 0 bases, and 8 bases lay between the germline ends. The CDR3 totals 14 residues. Germline V gene sequence: CDR1 MNHEY, CDR2 SVGAGI. DNA of the CDR3: TGTGCCAGCAGTTACGGGGGGCCCTCCTACGAGCAGTACTTC. As protein: CASSYGGPSYEQYF.